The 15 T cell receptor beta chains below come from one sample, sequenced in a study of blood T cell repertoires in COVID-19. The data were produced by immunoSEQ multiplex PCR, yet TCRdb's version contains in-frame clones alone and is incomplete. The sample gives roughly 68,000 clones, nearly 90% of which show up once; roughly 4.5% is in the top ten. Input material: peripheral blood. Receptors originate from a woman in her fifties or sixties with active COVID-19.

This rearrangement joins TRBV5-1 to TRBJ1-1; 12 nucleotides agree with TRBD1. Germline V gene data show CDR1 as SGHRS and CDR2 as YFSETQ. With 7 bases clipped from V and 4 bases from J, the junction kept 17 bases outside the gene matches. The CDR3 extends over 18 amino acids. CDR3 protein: CASFLSPGQGAMGTEAFF. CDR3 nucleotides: TGCGCCAGCTTTCTTTCCCCGGGACAGGGGGCGATGGGCACTGAAGCTTTCTTT.

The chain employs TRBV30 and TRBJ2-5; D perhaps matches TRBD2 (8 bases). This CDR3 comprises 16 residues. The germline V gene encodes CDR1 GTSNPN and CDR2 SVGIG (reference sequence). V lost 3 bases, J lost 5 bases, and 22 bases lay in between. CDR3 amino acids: CAWSAYRGLVGETQYF. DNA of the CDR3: TGTGCCTGGAGCGCCTACAGGGGACTAGTCGGGGAGACCCAGTACTTC. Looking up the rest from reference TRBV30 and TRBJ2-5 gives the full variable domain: SQTIHQWPATLVQPVGSPLSLECTVEGTSNPNLYWYRQAAGRGLQLLFYSVGIGQISSEVPQNLSASRPQDRQFILSSKKLLLSDSGFYLCAWSAYRGLVGETQYFGPGTRLLVL.

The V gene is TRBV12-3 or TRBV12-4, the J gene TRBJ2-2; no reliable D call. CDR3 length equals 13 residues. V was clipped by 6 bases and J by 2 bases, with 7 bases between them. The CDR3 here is CASSRGNTGELFF. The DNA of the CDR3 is TGTGCCAGCAGCCGCGGTAACACCGGGGAGCTGTTTTTT.

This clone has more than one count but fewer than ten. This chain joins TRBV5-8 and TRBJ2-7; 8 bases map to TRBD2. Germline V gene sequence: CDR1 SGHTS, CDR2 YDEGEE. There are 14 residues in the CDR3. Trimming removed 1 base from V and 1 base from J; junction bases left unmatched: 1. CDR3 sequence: CASSLTSGSYEQYF. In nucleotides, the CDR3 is TGTGCCAGCAGCTTGACTAGCGGTTCCTACGAGCAGTACTTC. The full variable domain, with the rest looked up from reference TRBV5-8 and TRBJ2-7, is EAGVTQSPTHLIKTRGQQATLRCSPISGHTSVYWYQQALGLGLQFLLWYDEGEERNRGNFPPRFSGRQFPNYSSELNVNALELEDSALYLCASSLTSGSYEQYFGPGTRLTVT.

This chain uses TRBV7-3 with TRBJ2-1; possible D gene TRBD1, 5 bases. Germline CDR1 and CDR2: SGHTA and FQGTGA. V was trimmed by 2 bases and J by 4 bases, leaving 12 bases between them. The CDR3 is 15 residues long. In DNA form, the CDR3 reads TGTGCCAGCAGCTTAGAGGCTCAGGGATACAATGAGCAGTTCTTC. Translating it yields CASSLEAQGYNEQFF.

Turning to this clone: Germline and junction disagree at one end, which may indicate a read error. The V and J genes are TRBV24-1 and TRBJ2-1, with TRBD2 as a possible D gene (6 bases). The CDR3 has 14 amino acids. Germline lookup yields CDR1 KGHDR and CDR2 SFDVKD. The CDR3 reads CATSSWDSNNEQFF. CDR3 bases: TGTGCCACCAGTTCCTGGGACTCCAACAATGAGCAGTTCTTC.

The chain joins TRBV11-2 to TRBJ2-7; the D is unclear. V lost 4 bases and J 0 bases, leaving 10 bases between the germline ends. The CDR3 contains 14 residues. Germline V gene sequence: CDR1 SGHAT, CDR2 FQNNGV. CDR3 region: CASSSLQFSYEQYF. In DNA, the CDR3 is TGTGCCAGCAGCTCCTTACAGTTCTCCTACGAGCAGTACTTC. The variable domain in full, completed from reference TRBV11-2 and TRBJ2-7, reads EAGVAQSPRYKIIEKRQSVAFWCNPISGHATLYWYQQILGQGPKLLIQFQNNGVVDDSQLPKDRFSAERLKGVDSTLKIQPAKLEDSAVYLCASSSLQFSYEQYFGPGTRLTVT.

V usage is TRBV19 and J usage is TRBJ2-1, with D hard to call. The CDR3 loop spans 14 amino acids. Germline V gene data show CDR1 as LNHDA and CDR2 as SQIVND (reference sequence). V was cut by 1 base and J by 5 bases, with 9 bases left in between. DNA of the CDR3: TGTGCCAGTAGTATAGTAGGCGGCCACAATGAGCAGTTCTTC. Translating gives CASSIVGGHNEQFF.

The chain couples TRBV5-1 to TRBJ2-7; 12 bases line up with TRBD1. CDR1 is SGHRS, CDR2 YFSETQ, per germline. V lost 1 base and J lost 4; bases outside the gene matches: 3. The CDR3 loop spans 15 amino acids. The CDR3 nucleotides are TGCGCCAGCAGCTTGCAGGGACAGGGGGCTTACGAGCAGTACTTC. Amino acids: CASSLQGQGAYEQYF.

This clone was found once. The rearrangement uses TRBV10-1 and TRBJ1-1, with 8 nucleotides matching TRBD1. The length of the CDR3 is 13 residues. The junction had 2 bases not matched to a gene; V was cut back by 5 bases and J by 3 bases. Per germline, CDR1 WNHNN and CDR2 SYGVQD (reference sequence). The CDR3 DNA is TGCGCCAGCAGTCCGGGACAGGACACTGAAGCTTTCTTT. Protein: CASSPGQDTEAFF.

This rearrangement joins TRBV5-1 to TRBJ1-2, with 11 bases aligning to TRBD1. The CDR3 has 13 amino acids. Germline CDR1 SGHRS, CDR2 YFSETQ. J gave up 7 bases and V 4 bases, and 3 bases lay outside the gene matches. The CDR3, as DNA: TGCGCCAGCAGCCCCGGGACAGGGGGTGGCTACACCTTC. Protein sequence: CASSPGTGGGYTF.

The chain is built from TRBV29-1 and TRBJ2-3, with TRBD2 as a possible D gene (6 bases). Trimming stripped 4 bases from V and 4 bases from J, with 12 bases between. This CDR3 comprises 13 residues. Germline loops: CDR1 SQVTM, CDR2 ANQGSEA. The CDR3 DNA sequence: TGCAGCGTTGCCACTAGCTACCCAGATACGCAGTATTTT. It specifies CSVATSYPDTQYF.

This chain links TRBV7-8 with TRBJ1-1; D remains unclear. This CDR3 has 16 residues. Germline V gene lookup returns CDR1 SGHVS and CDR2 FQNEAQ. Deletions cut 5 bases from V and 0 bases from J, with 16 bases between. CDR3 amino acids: CASSQMEGLMNTEAFF. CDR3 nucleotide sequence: TGTGCCAGCAGCCAAATGGAGGGTCTCATGAACACTGAAGCTTTCTTT. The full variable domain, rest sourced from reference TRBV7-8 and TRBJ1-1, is GAGVSQSPRYKVAKRGQDVALRCDPISGHVSLFWYQQALGQGPEFLTYFQNEAQLDKSGLPSDRFFAERPEGSVSTLKIQRTQQEDSAVYLCASSQMEGLMNTEAFFGQGTRLTVV.

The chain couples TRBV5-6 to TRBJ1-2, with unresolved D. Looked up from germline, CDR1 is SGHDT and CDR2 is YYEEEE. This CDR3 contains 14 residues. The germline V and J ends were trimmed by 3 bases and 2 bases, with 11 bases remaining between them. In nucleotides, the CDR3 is TGTGCCAGCAGCTCCTTTCCGGGAAACTATGGCTACACCTTC. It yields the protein CASSSFPGNYGYTF.

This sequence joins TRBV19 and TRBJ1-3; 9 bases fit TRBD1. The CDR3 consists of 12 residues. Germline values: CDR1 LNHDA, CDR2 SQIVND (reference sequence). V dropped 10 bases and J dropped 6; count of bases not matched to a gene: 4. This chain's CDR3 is CATGQGTNTIYF. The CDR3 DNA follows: TGTGCCACGGGACAGGGAACAAACACCATATATTTT. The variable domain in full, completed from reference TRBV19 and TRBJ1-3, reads DGGITQSPKYLFRKEGQNVTLSCEQNLNHDAMYWYRQDPGQGLRLIYYSQIVNDFQKGDIAEGYSVSREKKESFPLTVTSAQKNPTAFYLCATGQGTNTIYFGEGSWLTVV.